These T cell receptor beta chains were read from a single sample in a study of OX40 agonist ivuxolimab in advanced cancers. The protocol was immunoSEQ multiplex PCR, while the TCRdb copy is restricted to in-frame clones and leaves out a portion. This table holds 75,000 to 80,000 clones, 94% found once. Sequencing was performed on CD4+ or CD8+ T cells sorted from blood, taken in a trial of the OX40 agonist ivuxolimab. The receptors were sampled from an adult with an advanced solid tumor such as melanoma, head and neck, liver or kidney cancer. Both conserved end residues are part of each CDR3. Fields, in order: J gene, D gene, CDR3 length, V gene, clone size, CDR3 protein, CDR3 DNA. A D gene is named only where the DNA matches it firmly. Rows may omit the clone size; those that give it use once, few, many or a size class.

j_gene: TRBJ1-2; d_gene: NA; len: 11; v_gene: TRBV10-2; abundance: NA; CDR3aa: CASSDSYGYTF; CDR3nt: TGCGCCAGCAGTGACAGCTATGGCTACACCTTC
j_gene: TRBJ1-3; d_gene: NA; len: 15; v_gene: TRBV5-1; abundance: NA; CDR3aa: CASRGGVSSGNTIYF; CDR3nt: TGCGCCAGCAGGGGAGGGGTCTCCTCTGGAAACACCATATATTTT
j_gene: TRBJ2-1; d_gene: NA; len: 13; v_gene: TRBV7-2; abundance: NA; CDR3aa: CAGAVSSYNEQFF; CDR3nt: TGTGCCGGGGCAGTCAGCTCCTACAATGAGCAGTTCTTC
j_gene: TRBJ2-7; d_gene: NA; len: 15; v_gene: TRBV18; abundance: once; CDR3aa: CASSPPATGSYEQYF; CDR3nt: TGTGCCAGCTCACCACCCGCGACAGGTTCCTACGAGCAGTACTTC
j_gene: TRBJ2-3; d_gene: TRBD1; len: 13; v_gene: TRBV29-1; abundance: NA; CDR3aa: CSVEAGGWDTQYF; CDR3nt: TGCAGCGTTGAGGCAGGGGGCTGGGATACGCAGTATTTT
j_gene: TRBJ2-4; d_gene: TRBD2; len: 19; v_gene: TRBV2; abundance: NA; CDR3aa: CASTPSGLAGGSSKNIQYF; CDR3nt: TGTGCCAGCACCCCCTCGGGACTAGCGGGGGGTTCAAGCAAAAACATTCAGTACTTC
j_gene: TRBJ2-7; d_gene: NA; len: 15; v_gene: TRBV11-2; abundance: NA; CDR3aa: CASSSPWDHSYEQYF; CDR3nt: TGTGCCAGCAGCTCCCCCTGGGACCACTCCTACGAGCAGTACTTC
j_gene: TRBJ2-1; d_gene: TRBD2; len: 16; v_gene: TRBV7-3; abundance: NA; CDR3aa: CASSLILAGELGEQFF; CDR3nt: TGTGCCAGCAGCTTAATACTAGCGGGAGAATTGGGGGAGCAGTTCTTC
j_gene: TRBJ2-1; d_gene: TRBD2; len: 13; v_gene: TRBV6-5; abundance: NA; CDR3aa: CASTPGGYNEQFF; CDR3nt: TGTGCCAGCACTCCCGGGGGGTACAATGAGCAGTTCTTC
j_gene: TRBJ2-1; d_gene: NA; len: 18; v_gene: TRBV7-2; abundance: NA; CDR3aa: CASSLGGGAYGSYNEQFF; CDR3nt: TGTGCCAGCAGCTTAGGGGGAGGCGCGTATGGGTCCTACAATGAGCAGTTCTTC
j_gene: TRBJ2-5; d_gene: NA; len: 15; v_gene: TRBV11-2; abundance: NA; CDR3aa: CASSRGTSIQETQYF; CDR3nt: TGTGCCAGCAGCCGCGGAACTAGTATCCAAGAGACCCAGTACTTC
j_gene: TRBJ2-7; d_gene: NA; len: 15; v_gene: TRBV5-1; abundance: NA; CDR3aa: CASSLGTPFNYEQYF; CDR3nt: TGCGCCAGCAGCTTGGGAACCCCCTTCAACTACGAGCAGTACTTC
j_gene: TRBJ2-1; d_gene: NA; len: 15; v_gene: TRBV6-1; abundance: NA; CDR3aa: CASRERHRVHNEQFF; CDR3nt: TGTGCCAGCAGGGAACGACACAGGGTCCACAATGAGCAGTTCTTC
j_gene: TRBJ1-2; d_gene: NA; len: 16; v_gene: TRBV28; abundance: NA; CDR3aa: CASSLPSGRDNYGYTF; CDR3nt: TGTGCCAGCAGTTTACCCTCGGGCAGGGATAATTATGGCTACACCTTC
j_gene: TRBJ2-3; d_gene: TRBD2; len: 14; v_gene: TRBV19; abundance: NA; CDR3aa: CASSIRGSGNTQYF; CDR3nt: TGTGCCAGTAGTATCCGCGGGAGCGGGAATACGCAGTATTTT
j_gene: TRBJ1-3; d_gene: NA; len: 14; v_gene: TRBV5-1; abundance: NA; CDR3aa: CATPRWISGNTIYF; CDR3nt: TGCGCCACCCCCCGTTGGATCTCTGGAAACACCATATATTTT
j_gene: TRBJ2-1; d_gene: TRBD1; len: 14; v_gene: TRBV9; abundance: NA; CDR3aa: CASSLRTGPNEQFF; CDR3nt: TGTGCCAGCAGCTTACGGACAGGGCCCAATGAGCAGTTCTTC
j_gene: TRBJ1-1; d_gene: TRBD1; len: 14; v_gene: TRBV7-2; abundance: NA; CDR3aa: CASSLGQGYTEAFF; CDR3nt: TGTGCCAGCAGCTTAGGACAGGGATACACTGAAGCTTTCTTT
j_gene: TRBJ2-1; d_gene: NA; len: 15; v_gene: TRBV27; abundance: NA; CDR3aa: CASSDSPSSYNEQFF; CDR3nt: TGTGCCAGCAGTGACTCCCCTAGCTCCTACAATGAGCAGTTCTTC
j_gene: TRBJ2-3; d_gene: TRBD1; len: 16; v_gene: TRBV28; abundance: NA; CDR3aa: CASSLPTGTSTDTQYF; CDR3nt: TGTGCCAGCAGTTTACCGACAGGGACGAGCACAGATACGCAGTATTTT
j_gene: TRBJ2-1; d_gene: NA; len: 14; v_gene: TRBV4-3; abundance: NA; CDR3aa: CASSPSGVPPGQFF; CDR3nt: TGCGCCAGCAGCCCATCAGGAGTGCCCCCCGGGCAGTTCTTC
j_gene: TRBJ2-7; d_gene: NA; len: 13; v_gene: TRBV27; abundance: NA; CDR3aa: CASSSGSSYEQYF; CDR3nt: TGTGCCAGCAGTTCGGGGAGCTCCTACGAGCAGTACTTC
j_gene: TRBJ2-2; d_gene: TRBD2; len: 15; v_gene: TRBV27; abundance: NA; CDR3aa: CASTLGGANTGELFF; CDR3nt: TGTGCCAGCACCCTTGGGGGGGCGAACACCGGGGAGCTGTTTTTT
j_gene: TRBJ2-7; d_gene: NA; len: 13; v_gene: TRBV7-8; abundance: NA; CDR3aa: CASSFSQNYEQYF; CDR3nt: TGTGCCAGCAGCTTTTCCCAAAACTACGAGCAGTACTTC
j_gene: TRBJ1-1; d_gene: NA; len: 13; v_gene: TRBV7-9; abundance: NA; CDR3aa: CASSLDQGTEAFF; CDR3nt: TGTGCCAGCAGCTTAGATCAGGGGACTGAAGCTTTCTTT
j_gene: TRBJ2-7; d_gene: TRBD1; len: 12; v_gene: TRBV2; abundance: NA; CDR3aa: CATSGTAYEQYF; CDR3nt: TGTGCCACCTCCGGGACAGCCTACGAGCAGTACTTC
j_gene: TRBJ1-1; d_gene: NA; len: 16; v_gene: TRBV27; abundance: NA; CDR3aa: CASSLSITAPNTEAFF; CDR3nt: TGTGCCAGCAGTTTATCGATAACCGCCCCGAACACTGAAGCTTTCTTT
j_gene: TRBJ1-1; d_gene: NA; len: 16; v_gene: TRBV7-8; abundance: NA; CDR3aa: CASSAFPGQQNTEAFF; CDR3nt: TGTGCCAGCAGCGCCTTCCCGGGACAACAGAACACTGAAGCTTTCTTT
j_gene: TRBJ1-6; d_gene: TRBD1; len: 12; v_gene: TRBV28; abundance: NA; CDR3aa: CATGTGSSPLHF; CDR3nt: TGTGCCACCGGGACAGGGAGTTCACCCCTCCACTTT
j_gene: TRBJ1-5; d_gene: NA; len: 18; v_gene: TRBV7-9; abundance: NA; CDR3aa: CASSVWDGRVLGNQPQHF; CDR3nt: TGTGCCAGCAGCGTATGGGACGGCCGGGTGTTGGGCAATCAGCCCCAGCATTTT
j_gene: TRBJ2-2; d_gene: TRBD1; len: 15; v_gene: TRBV2; abundance: few; CDR3aa: CATDPGQGVIGELFF; CDR3nt: TGTGCCACCGATCCGGGACAGGGGGTAATCGGGGAGCTGTTTTTT
j_gene: TRBJ2-7; d_gene: TRBD2; len: 16; v_gene: TRBV9; abundance: NA; CDR3aa: CASSPNGASGGYEQYF; CDR3nt: TGTGCCAGCAGCCCAAACGGGGCTAGCGGGGGCTACGAGCAGTACTTC
j_gene: TRBJ2-7; d_gene: TRBD2; len: 15; v_gene: TRBV6-5; abundance: NA; CDR3aa: CASSYRRLADYEQYF; CDR3nt: TGTGCCAGCTCCTATCGTCGGCTAGCGGATTACGAGCAGTACTTC
j_gene: TRBJ2-3; d_gene: NA; len: 12; v_gene: TRBV7-2; abundance: NA; CDR3aa: CASSPPGLPQYF; CDR3nt: TGTGCCAGCAGCCCCCCGGGACTGCCGCAGTATTTT
j_gene: TRBJ1-2; d_gene: NA; len: 15; v_gene: TRBV4-3; abundance: NA; CDR3aa: CASSQEWGHVYGYTF; CDR3nt: TGCGCCAGCAGCCAAGAGTGGGGCCACGTCTATGGCTACACCTTC
j_gene: TRBJ2-5; d_gene: TRBD2; len: 17; v_gene: TRBV7-8; abundance: NA; CDR3aa: CASSLRRVGGKQETQYF; CDR3nt: TGTGCCAGCAGTTTAAGGCGGGTCGGGGGGAAACAAGAGACCCAGTACTTC
j_gene: TRBJ2-7; d_gene: NA; len: 11; v_gene: TRBV11-2; abundance: NA; CDR3aa: CASSSSYEQYF; CDR3nt: TGTGCCAGCAGCTCTAGCTACGAGCAGTACTTC
j_gene: TRBJ2-1; d_gene: TRBD2; len: 16; v_gene: TRBV27; abundance: NA; CDR3aa: CASSLEIAGDGNEQFF; CDR3nt: TGTGCCAGCAGTTTGGAAATAGCGGGAGACGGGAATGAGCAGTTCTTC
j_gene: TRBJ1-2; d_gene: NA; len: 12; v_gene: TRBV7-6; abundance: NA; CDR3aa: CASSRVPYGYTF; CDR3nt: TGTGCCAGCAGCCGCGTCCCCTATGGCTACACCTTC
j_gene: TRBJ2-1; d_gene: TRBD2; len: 16; v_gene: TRBV27; abundance: NA; CDR3aa: CASSLAAGGTYNEQFF; CDR3nt: TGTGCCAGCAGTCTAGCGGCGGGAGGAACCTACAATGAGCAGTTCTTC
j_gene: TRBJ2-7; d_gene: NA; len: 12; v_gene: TRBV6-6; abundance: NA; CDR3aa: CASSYGTGEQYF; CDR3nt: TGTGCCAGCAGTTACGGAACCGGCGAGCAGTACTTC
j_gene: TRBJ2-7; d_gene: TRBD2; len: 16; v_gene: TRBV13; abundance: NA; CDR3aa: CASSAGSLAGTYEQYF; CDR3nt: TGTGCCAGCAGCGCAGGGTCCCTAGCGGGAACCTACGAGCAGTACTTC
j_gene: TRBJ2-7; d_gene: NA; len: 12; v_gene: TRBV11-3; abundance: NA; CDR3aa: CASSSDSYEQYF; CDR3nt: TGTGCCAGCAGCTCAGACAGCTACGAGCAGTACTTC
j_gene: TRBJ2-7; d_gene: NA; len: 14; v_gene: TRBV10-2; abundance: NA; CDR3aa: CASSESWTAYEQYF; CDR3nt: TGCGCCAGCAGTGAGTCGTGGACAGCCTACGAGCAGTACTTC
j_gene: TRBJ2-7; d_gene: NA; len: 11; v_gene: TRBV6-6; abundance: NA; CDR3aa: CASSQGLEQYF; CDR3nt: TGTGCCAGCAGTCAAGGACTCGAGCAGTACTTC
j_gene: TRBJ2-7; d_gene: TRBD2; len: 15; v_gene: TRBV9; abundance: NA; CDR3aa: CASSVYSGGSYEQYF; CDR3nt: TGTGCCAGCAGCGTATACTCGGGAGGCTCCTACGAGCAGTACTTC